A single sample is the source of the 25 T cell receptor beta chains below, sequenced in a study of T cell repertoires in cytomegalovirus infection (dated by TCRdb to about 2019). Reads for this sample came from an Illumina HiSeq 1500. TCRdb itself trimmed the public reads at Q25 with fastp, ran MiXCR and retained productive beta chains. For every CDR3 protein sequence, its rows merge into one entry that carries the most common genes and DNA. The sample data list 300,000 or so distinct CDR3 sequences, and about 23% of these were observed just once. Roughly 14% of the sample lies in the top ten. Sequencing used PBMCs. These receptors were collected from a human donor in good health (CMV status not recorded). Some clones in this sample may be carry-over from other donors' samples.

With respect to this clonotype: This clone may be a read error of a much larger clone one base away. Lacking the conserved final phenylalanine or tryptophan, this CDR3 likely reflects a read error. The CDR3, as DNA: TGTGCCAGCAGCTTGCGGGAGGGCCCTCGGGCCGGGGAGCTGTTTGTT. Its translation is CASSLREGPRAGELFV. The chain combines TRBV7-4 with TRBJ2-2; TRBD2 matches at 9 bases. The germline gives CDR1 SGHVT, CDR2 SQSDAQ. There are 16 residues in the CDR3. With 3 bases clipped from V and 6 bases from J, the junction kept 8 bases outside the gene matches.

The J gene is TRBJ1-1, the V gene TRBV5-4; D gene ambiguous. Germline V gives CDR1 SGHNT, CDR2 YYREEE (reference sequence). The CDR3 sequence is 16 residues long. The ends were cut back, 0 bases at V and 0 bases at J, with 12 bases in the middle. CDR3 in DNA: TGTGCCAGCAGCTTGGCTCCAGAGATCATGAACACTGAAGCTTTCTTT. Amino acid sequence: CASSLAPEIMNTEAFF.

This chain uses TRBV12-3 or TRBV12-4 with TRBJ2-5, with 9 nucleotides matching TRBD2. V shed 7 bases and J 3 bases; nucleotides not matched to a gene: 6. This CDR3 spans 14 amino acids. In DNA form, the CDR3 reads TGTGCCAGCACCCTTAGCGGGGGAAAAGAGACCCAGTACTTC. Protein sequence: CASTLSGGKETQYF.

This rearrangement joins TRBV20-1 to TRBJ1-5, with D hard to call. V lost 0 bases and J lost 9, with 18 bases in between. Germline V gene data show CDR1 as DFQATT and CDR2 as SNEGSKA (reference sequence). The CDR3 length is 15 residues. CDR3 region: CSAREIAGQDRPQHF. The CDR3 region has the DNA TGCAGTGCTAGAGAGATTGCCGGCCAGGATCGGCCCCAGCATTTT.

This clonotype was seen at least ten times. The V call is TRBV6-1, the J call TRBJ2-5; D gene uncertain. The germline gives CDR1 MNHNS, CDR2 SASEGT. V was shortened by 2 bases and J by 4 bases, with 5 bases between the two germline ends. The CDR3 has 12 residues. This CDR3 is CASSELRETQYF. The CDR3 DNA follows: TGTGCCAGCAGTGAACTAAGAGAGACCCAGTACTTC.

The chain recombines TRBV29-1 with TRBJ1-1; D is possibly TRBD1 (5 bases). V was shortened by 6 bases and J by 1 base, with 9 bases between the two germline ends. From germline, CDR1 is SQVTM and CDR2 ANQGSEA. The CDR3 is made up of 12 amino acids. The CDR3 DNA is TGCAGCGTCTCAGGGACGAACACTGAAGCTTTCTTT. Translating gives CSVSGTNTEAFF.

This clonotype came up a few times. This chain uses TRBV19 with TRBJ1-1; a weak D match, TRBD1 (5 bases). Germline V gives CDR1 LNHDA, CDR2 SQIVND (reference sequence). V lost 1 base to trimming and J lost 0 bases, with 12 bases between them. CDR3 length equals 16 residues. CDR3 in DNA: TGTGCCAGTAGTATAGGGGGGAAGGTGGTGAACACTGAAGCTTTCTTT. It codes for CASSIGGKVVNTEAFF.

In its sample, this clonotype was seen many times. The V and J genes are TRBV25-1 and TRBJ1-5; D is unresolved. From germline, CDR1 is MGHDK and CDR2 SYGVNS. This CDR3 region has 17 residues. Trimming took 2 bases from V and 0 from J, leaving 14 bases between them. The chain's CDR3 is CASSESRPGLSNQPQHF. Here the CDR3 DNA reads TGTGCCAGCAGTGAAAGCCGCCCTGGACTTAGCAATCAGCCCCAGCATTTT.

This clonotype appeared many times. The chain links TRBV7-2 to TRBJ2-3; no clear D. Trimming stripped 4 bases from V and 2 bases from J, with 10 bases between. The germline CDR1 and CDR2 sequences are SGHTA and FQGNSA. The CDR3 loop spans 14 amino acids. The CDR3 spells CASSSRPITDTQYF. Here the CDR3 DNA reads TGTGCCAGCAGCTCGAGGCCCATCACAGATACGCAGTATTTT.

The table lists this clonotype with a count of one. The chain carries TRBV24-1 and TRBJ1-1, with 8 bases aligning to TRBD1. Unmatched junction bases numbered 6, after V lost 4 bases and J lost 6 bases. This CDR3 is built from 14 residues. The germline gives CDR1 KGHDR, CDR2 SFDVKD. The CDR3 sequence: CATSDPDRVAEAFF. In nucleotides, the CDR3 is TGTGCCACCAGTGACCCGGACAGGGTCGCTGAAGCTTTCTTT.

This clonotype appeared many times. The chain uses TRBV6-1 and TRBJ2-3; 9 bases agree with TRBD1. The length of the CDR3 is 14 residues. Germline V gene lookup returns CDR1 MNHNS and CDR2 SASEGT. Trimming cost V 5 bases and J 3 bases; bases outside gene matches: 3. CDR3 sequence (DNA): TGTGCCAGCAGTTCCGGGACAGGGACAGATACGCAGTATTTT. Translation: CASSSGTGTDTQYF.

This clonotype was seen ten or more times. The chain uses TRBV7-2 and TRBJ1-1; unclear D gene. V was shortened by 5 bases and J by 2 bases, with 15 bases between the two germline ends. Germline V lookup: CDR1 SGHTA, CDR2 FQGNSA. The CDR3 spans 15 residues. The CDR3 region is CASSLLAAANTEAFF. The CDR3 DNA follows: TGTGCCAGCAGCCTTCTGGCGGCAGCTAACACTGAAGCTTTCTTT.

The V call is TRBV29-1, the J call TRBJ1-2, with 8 bases that match TRBD1. With V trimmed by 6 bases and J by 2 bases, 11 bases remained unmatched. Germline CDR1 and CDR2: SQVTM and ANQGSEA. The CDR3 sequence is 15 residues long. For the CDR3, the DNA is TGCAGCGTCGCGTCCGGGACAGGAGGGAACTATGGCTACACCTTC. This translates into CSVASGTGGNYGYTF.

By its share, this clonotype is medium-sized. The genes are TRBV7-2 and TRBJ2-7; tentative D call: TRBD1 (5 bases). The CDR3 is 12 residues long. Germline V CDR1 and CDR2: SGHTA, FQGNSA. The germline V and J ends were trimmed by 2 bases and 6 bases, with 8 bases remaining between them. CDR3 nucleotide sequence: TGTGCCAGCAGCTTATATACAGGCGAGCAGTACTTC. Translating gives CASSLYTGEQYF.

V gene TRBV20-1 combines with J gene TRBJ2-4, with D uncertain. The CDR3 consists of 12 residues. Germline lookup yields CDR1 DFQATT and CDR2 SNEGSKA (reference sequence). The V end was cut by 6 bases, the J end by 11 bases, with 17 bases between. The CDR3 coding sequence is TGCAGTGCGTTCTCGGACGTAGGTGTTCAGTACTTC. Its translation is CSAFSDVGVQYF.

The gene calls are TRBV20-1 and TRBJ2-3; 8 bases are shared with TRBD1. With V trimmed by 0 bases and J by 9 bases, 11 bases remained unmatched. CDR3 length: 15 residues. Germline lookup yields CDR1 DFQATT and CDR2 SNEGSKA (reference sequence). The CDR3 loop reads CSARDLGQGAGTQYF. The CDR3 DNA is TGCAGTGCTAGAGATCTGGGGCAGGGGGCTGGGACGCAGTATTTT.

This clonotype was seen only a few times. J is TRBJ2-7 and V is TRBV7-2; 12 positions agree with TRBD2. The CDR3 is 14 amino acids. V was pared by 5 bases and J by 5 bases, with 4 bases of the junction left unmatched. Per germline, CDR1 SGHTA and CDR2 FQGNSA. As DNA, the CDR3 is TGTGCCAGCAGCAAAGGACTAGCGGGGCACGAGCAGTACTTC. This codes for CASSKGLAGHEQYF.

The J gene is TRBJ1-2, the V gene TRBV20-1; D gene ambiguous. Trimming shortened V by 4 bases and J by 4 bases, and 10 bases separated the two germline ends. The CDR3 loop spans 12 amino acids. Germline V lookup: CDR1 DFQATT, CDR2 SNEGSKA (reference sequence). The CDR3 reads CSATRAGYGYTF. In nucleotides, the CDR3 is TGCAGTGCTACCCGGGCCGGCTATGGCTACACCTTC.

The chain is built from TRBV7-6 and TRBJ2-7; TRBD2 might be the D (6 bases). This CDR3 is 12 amino acids long. The ends were cut back, 8 bases at V and 2 bases at J, with 10 bases in the middle. The germline gives CDR1 SGHVS, CDR2 FNYEAQ. CDR3 sequence (DNA): TGTGCCAGCGATGCGGGAACCTACGAGCAGTACTTC. As protein: CASDAGTYEQYF.

This clonotype was seen a few times. V usage is TRBV9 and J usage is TRBJ1-5; D call uncertain. Germline V gene lookup returns CDR1 SGDLS and CDR2 YYNGEE. The CDR3 covers 15 residues. V gave up 4 bases and J gave up 4 bases, with 15 bases separating them. CDR3 sequence (DNA): TGTGCCAGCAGCCCCTCTCCAGATAAAAATCAGCCCCAGCATTTT. It encodes CASSPSPDKNQPQHF.

This clonotype has ten or more counts. This rearrangement joins TRBV7-2 to TRBJ2-5; D is uncertain. The V gene's germline CDR1 is SGHTA and CDR2 FQGNSA. CDR3 length: 13 amino acids. V was pared by 2 bases and J by 4 bases, with 8 bases between. In DNA, the CDR3 is TGTGCCAGCAGCTTATCCCCCAGAGAGACCCAGTACTTC. This encodes CASSLSPRETQYF.

This clonotype was seen many times. The J gene is TRBJ1-5, the V gene TRBV7-2; D is undetermined. Germline V CDR1 and CDR2: SGHTA, FQGNSA. The V end lost 2 bases, the J end lost 8 bases, and 19 bases lay between the germline ends. CDR3 length: 16 amino acids. The CDR3 bases are TGTGCCAGCAGCTTAAGGCGAGACGGGCCTGGGGAGCCCCAGCATTTT. It codes for CASSLRRDGPGEPQHF.

This clonotype came up many times. CDR3: CASSAQGSGVSNEQFF. CDR3 nucleotide sequence: TGTGCCAGCAGCGCCCAAGGTAGCGGGGTTTCCAATGAGCAGTTCTTC. The chain combines TRBV7-2 with TRBJ2-1; 8 bases are shared with TRBD2. Germline V gene data show CDR1 as SGHTA and CDR2 as FQGNSA. The CDR3 covers 16 residues. Unmatched junction bases numbered 12, after V lost 5 bases and J lost 6 bases.

The genes are TRBV19 and TRBJ2-2; 9 positions agree with TRBD2. This CDR3 is 15 amino acids long. With V trimmed by 5 bases and J by 8 bases, 9 bases remained unmatched. Germline CDR1 is LNHDA and CDR2 is SQIVND (reference sequence). The CDR3 reads CASSPRLAAYGELFF. The DNA of the CDR3 is TGTGCCAGTAGTCCGCGACTAGCGGCATATGGGGAGCTGTTTTTT.

This clonotype was found a few times. J is TRBJ2-7 and V is TRBV28, with 10 bases that match TRBD1. The V segment lost 5 bases and the J segment 6 bases; nucleotides outside the gene matches: 10. The CDR3 loop spans 15 amino acids. The germline V gene has CDR1 MDHEN and CDR2 SYDVKM. Here the CDR3 DNA reads TGTGCCAGCAGTGAAATGGGACAGGGGAAGAGCGAGCAGTACTTC. Protein: CASSEMGQGKSEQYF. Looking up the rest from reference TRBV28 and TRBJ2-7 gives the full variable domain: DVKVTQSSRYLVKRTGEKVFLECVQDMDHENMFWYRQDPGLGLRLIYFSYDVKMKEKGDIPEGYSVSREKKERFSLILESASTNQTSMYLCASSEMGQGKSEQYFGPGTRLTVT.